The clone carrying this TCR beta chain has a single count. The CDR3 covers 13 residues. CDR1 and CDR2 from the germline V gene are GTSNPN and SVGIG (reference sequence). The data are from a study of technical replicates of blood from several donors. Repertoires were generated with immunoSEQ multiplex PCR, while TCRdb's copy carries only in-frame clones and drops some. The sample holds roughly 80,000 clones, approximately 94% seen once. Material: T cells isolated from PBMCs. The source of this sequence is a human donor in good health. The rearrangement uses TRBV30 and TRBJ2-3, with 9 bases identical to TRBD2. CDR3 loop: CASTGTSSDTQYF. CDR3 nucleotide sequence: TGTGCAAGTACCGGGACTAGCTCAGATACGCAGTATTTT.